Listed here are 8 T cell receptor beta chains from one sample, sequenced in a study of glioma-infiltrating T cells. TCR alpha and beta CDR3 regions were amplified from RNA using iRepertoire nested multiplex PCR. TCRdb independently ran MiXCR on the multiplex PCR reads; one entry per CDR3 protein. The sample holds under 150,000 distinct CDR3 sequences; approximately 26% are singletons and the top ten take under 35%. Sequences were obtained from glioma tissue, nonneoplastic brain tissue, or PBMCs (not recorded which). These receptors all come from a human donor with low-grade glioma or glioblastoma, undergoing nonglioma brain surgery, or in good health (not recorded which).

The J gene is TRBJ2-1, the V gene TRBV28; TRBD1 or TRBD2 may be the D gene (6 bases each). CDR3 length: 15 amino acids. Germline CDR1 is MDHEN and CDR2 is SYDVKM. Trimming left V 8 bases short and J 8 bases short, with 22 bases between. In DNA form, the CDR3 reads TGTGCCAGCTATCTGGGGGCGGGGTATGTCTATGAGCAGTTCTTC. Its protein product is CASYLGAGYVYEQFF.

This chain links TRBV9 with TRBJ2-1, with D unclear. V was shortened by 0 bases and J by 2 bases, with 9 bases between the two germline ends. Germline V gene sequence: CDR1 SGDLS, CDR2 YYNGEE. The length of the CDR3 is 15 residues. The CDR3 bases are TGTGCCAGCAGCGTAGCTCAAGGGCCCTACAATGAGCAGTTCTTC. Protein sequence: CASSVAQGPYNEQFF.

This clonotype turned up a few times. V gene TRBV3-1 combines with J gene TRBJ1-5; no clear D gene. The V gene's germline CDR1 is LGHDT and CDR2 YNNKEL (reference sequence). Trimming removed 4 bases at V and 4 bases at J, with 17 bases between. The CDR3 contains 16 residues. CDR3 in amino acids: CASSPSQLGSNQPQHF. In nucleotides, the CDR3 is TGTGCCAGCAGCCCCTCCCAACTCGGGAGTAATCAGCCCCAGCATTTT.

For the CDR3, the DNA is TGTGCCAGCAGTTCAGCGGCCGCCTACAATGAGCAGTTCTTC. Residues: CASSSAAAYNEQFF. This rearrangement joins TRBV28 to TRBJ2-1, with D maybe TRBD2 (5 bases). Trimming shortened V by 4 bases and J by 2 bases, and 9 bases separated the two germline ends. From germline, CDR1 is MDHEN and CDR2 SYDVKM. This CDR3 comprises 14 residues.

In this sample, this clonotype turned up many times. V gene TRBV20-1 combines with J gene TRBJ1-5; TRBD1 might be the D (5 bases). The length of the CDR3 is 14 residues. Germline CDR1 is DFQATT and CDR2 is SNEGSKA (reference sequence). V lost 5 bases to trimming and J lost 3 bases, with 14 bases between them. In nucleotides, the CDR3 is TGCAGTGCTCGCTCGGGACTCCTCAATCAGCCCCAGCATTTT. Protein product: CSARSGLLNQPQHF.

This clonotype was seen many times. CDR3 in amino acids: CASSTQGALGTEAFF. CDR3 DNA sequence: TGTGCCAGCAGCACTCAGGGGGCACTGGGCACTGAAGCTTTCTTT. This sequence joins TRBV7-2 and TRBJ1-1; 8 bases are a match to TRBD1. Germline CDR1 reads SGHTA; CDR2 reads FQGNSA. V gave up 5 bases and J gave up 4 bases; unmatched junction bases: 9. This CDR3 is built from 15 residues.

The chain couples TRBV7-2 to TRBJ1-2; TRBD1 aligns across 7 bases. V dropped 5 bases and J dropped 4; count of bases not matched to a gene: 7. The CDR3 length is 14 residues. CDR1 is SGHTA and CDR2 is FQGNSA in the germline V gene. The CDR3 DNA reads as TGTGCCAGCAGCCCGGGGACAGTCTTCTATGGCTACACCTTC. Its protein is CASSPGTVFYGYTF.

This chain links TRBV19 with TRBJ2-1; D perhaps matches TRBD2 (6 bases). The germline V and J ends were trimmed by 5 bases and 0 bases, with 20 bases remaining between them. The CDR3 loop spans 18 amino acids. The germline V gene encodes CDR1 LNHDA and CDR2 SQIVND (reference sequence). The chain's CDR3 is CASSSGTGTFSSYNEQFF. The CDR3 DNA reads TGTGCCAGTAGTTCCGGGACTGGAACCTTTAGCTCCTACAATGAGCAGTTCTTC.